This record looks at one TCR beta chain sequence and its context. A much more abundant neighbour one base away suggests this may be a read error. The participants were between about 18 and 90 years old and came from 24 US areas. Participants' own reports of clinical history determined their cohort assignment. For recovered donors of Cohort 3, there were two negative PCRs, clearance, or symptom resolution. Generated by immunoSEQ multiplex PCR, the TCRdb table keeps only in-frame clones and is missing some. The sample consists of about 310,000 clones, roughly 90% of them appearing once. CDR1 and CDR2 from the germline V gene are SGHAT and FQNNGV. V lost 3 bases and J 0 bases, leaving 7 bases between the germline ends. The CDR3 covers 14 residues. The data were taken from a study of blood T cell repertoires in COVID-19. As for the study in general: PBMCs, B-cell-depleted T cells, or T cells were the source of the cDNA or gDNA that made up the material.

The sample comprised PBMCs or T cells enriched from blood (not recorded which). This TCR was recovered from a middle-aged woman who had recovered from COVID-19. J is TRBJ2-3 and V is TRBV11-2; D is unresolved. The CDR3 loop is CASSFTASTDTQYF. CDR3 nucleotides: TGTGCCAGCAGCTTTACAGCTAGCACAGATACGCAGTATTTT.